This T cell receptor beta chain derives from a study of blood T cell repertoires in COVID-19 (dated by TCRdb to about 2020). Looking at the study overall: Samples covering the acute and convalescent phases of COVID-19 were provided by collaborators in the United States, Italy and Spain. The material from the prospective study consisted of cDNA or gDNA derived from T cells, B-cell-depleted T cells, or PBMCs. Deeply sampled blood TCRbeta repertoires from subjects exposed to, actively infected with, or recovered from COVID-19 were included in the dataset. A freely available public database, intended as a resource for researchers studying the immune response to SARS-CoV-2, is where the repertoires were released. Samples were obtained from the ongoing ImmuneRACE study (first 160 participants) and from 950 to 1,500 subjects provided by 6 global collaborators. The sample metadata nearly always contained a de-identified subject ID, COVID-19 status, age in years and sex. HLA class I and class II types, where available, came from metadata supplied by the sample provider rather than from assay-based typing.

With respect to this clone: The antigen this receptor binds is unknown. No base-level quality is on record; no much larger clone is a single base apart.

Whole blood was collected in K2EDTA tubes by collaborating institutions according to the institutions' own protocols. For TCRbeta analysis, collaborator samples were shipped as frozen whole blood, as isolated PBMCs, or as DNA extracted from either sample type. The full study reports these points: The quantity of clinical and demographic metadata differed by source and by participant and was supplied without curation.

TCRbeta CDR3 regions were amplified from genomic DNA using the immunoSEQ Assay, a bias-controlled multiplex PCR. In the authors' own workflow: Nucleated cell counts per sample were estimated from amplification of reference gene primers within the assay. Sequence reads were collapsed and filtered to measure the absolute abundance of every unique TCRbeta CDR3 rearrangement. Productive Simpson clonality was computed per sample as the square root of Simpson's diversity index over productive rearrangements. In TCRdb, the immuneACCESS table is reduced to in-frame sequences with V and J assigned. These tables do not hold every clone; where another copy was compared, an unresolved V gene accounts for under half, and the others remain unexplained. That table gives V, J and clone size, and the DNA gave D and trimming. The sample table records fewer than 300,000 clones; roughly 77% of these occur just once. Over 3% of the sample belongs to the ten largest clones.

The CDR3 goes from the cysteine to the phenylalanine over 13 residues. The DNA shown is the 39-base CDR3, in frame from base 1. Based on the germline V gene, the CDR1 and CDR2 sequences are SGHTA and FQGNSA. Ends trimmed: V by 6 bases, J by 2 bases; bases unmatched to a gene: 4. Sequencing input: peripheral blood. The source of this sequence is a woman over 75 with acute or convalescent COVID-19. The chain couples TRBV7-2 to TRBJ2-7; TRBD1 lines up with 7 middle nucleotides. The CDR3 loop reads CASSFTGAYEQYF. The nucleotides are TGTGCCAGCAGTTTTACAGGGGCCTACGAGCAGTACTTC.